What follows describes a single T cell receptor beta chain. Profiled with immunoSEQ multiplex PCR; TCRdb holds only in-frame clones, not every one. The data show 80,000 or so clones, approximately 90% seen once. This sample stems from a study of T cell changes during pregnancy in multiple sclerosis. This clonotype originated in a female donor with multiple sclerosis, enrolled in a pregnancy study. The source material was peripheral blood, sampled before pregnancy.

The CDR3 protein is CASSLVVGTSQGIYEQYF. The CDR3 DNA reads TGTGCCAGCAGCTTAGTAGTGGGGACTAGCCAAGGGATCTACGAGCAGTACTTC. V is TRBV7-9 and J is TRBJ2-7; 9 bases fit TRBD2. Per the germline V gene, CDR1 is SEHNR and CDR2 is FQNEAQ (reference sequence). V dropped 1 base and J dropped 3; count of bases not matched to a gene: 13. The CDR3 extends over 18 amino acids. The whole variable domain, filled in from reference TRBV7-9 and TRBJ2-7, reads DTGVSQNPRHKITKRGQNVTFRCDPISEHNRLYWYRQTLGQGPEFLTYFQNEAQLEKSRLLSDRFSAERPKGSFSTLEIQRTEQGDSAMYLCASSLVVGTSQGIYEQYFGPGTRLTVT.